This TCR beta chain was recorded in a study of T cell changes during pregnancy in multiple sclerosis. Using immunoSEQ multiplex PCR, the repertoire was profiled, and TCRdb retains in-frame clones only, with some absent. The sample yields over 35,000 clones, more than 90% seen once. The germline V and J ends were trimmed by 7 bases and 1 base, with 14 bases remaining between them. The CDR3 length is 15 residues. Germline values: CDR1 MNHNS, CDR2 SASEGT. This material consisted of CD8+ T cells from peripheral blood mononuclear cells, taken in the first trimester of pregnancy. The rearrangement joins TRBV6-1 to TRBJ2-1, with TRBD1 as a possible D gene (6 bases). The receptor's source is a female donor with multiple sclerosis, enrolled in a pregnancy study. The CDR3 reads CASNFPGASYNEQFF. The CDR3 DNA reads TGTGCCAGCAACTTCCCAGGGGCTTCCTACAATGAGCAGTTCTTC.